This T cell receptor beta chain was identified in a study of vaccination effects on CD4 cells after COVID-19. At the level of the study: Convalescent patient samples, from a couple of individuals, date to 16 days and one week before vaccination.

A word on this clone: Its target is not known.

Profiling relied on immunoSEQ multiplex PCR, and the TCRdb table lists in-frame clones only, not all of them. The sample includes around 75,000 clones, roughly 73% of them seen just once. The germline gives CDR1 SGHRS, CDR2 YFSETQ. The CDR3 runs 16 residues. V was clipped by 4 bases and J by 2 bases; unmatched bases: 8. Within the ViraFEST assay, antigen-specific CD4+ T cells underwent expansion with viral peptide pools prior to sequencing. After less than twelve days in culture, the CD4+ T cells were isolated. This individual contracted SARS-CoV-2 between March and December 2020, as verified by PCR. An HIV-1 Nef peptide pool was employed for negative control culture. Study conclusions and caveats: Vaccine-induced new clones formed most post-vaccine spike-reactive clones in convalescents. In the late period after vaccination, infection- and vaccine-induced clones contracted markedly.

The sample in question was CD4+ T cells from PBMCs cultured with HIV peptides, obtained before COVID-19 vaccination. Subset meaning: HIV-1 Nef peptide pool negative control/reference culture. J is TRBJ2-7 and V is TRBV5-1; 11 bases line up with TRBD2. The receptor was derived from a human donor who had a prior SARS-CoV-2 infection. Here the CDR3 reads CASSAGTSGIPYEQYF. CDR3 bases: TGCGCCAGCAGCGCGGGGACTAGCGGAATCCCCTACGAGCAGTACTTC. The variable domain in full, completed from reference TRBV5-1 and TRBJ2-7, reads KAGVTQTPRYLIKTRGQQVTLSCSPISGHRSVSWYQQTPGQGLQFLFEYFSETQRNKGNFPGRFSGRQFSNSRSEMNVSTLELGDSALYLCASSAGTSGIPYEQYFGPGTRLTVT.